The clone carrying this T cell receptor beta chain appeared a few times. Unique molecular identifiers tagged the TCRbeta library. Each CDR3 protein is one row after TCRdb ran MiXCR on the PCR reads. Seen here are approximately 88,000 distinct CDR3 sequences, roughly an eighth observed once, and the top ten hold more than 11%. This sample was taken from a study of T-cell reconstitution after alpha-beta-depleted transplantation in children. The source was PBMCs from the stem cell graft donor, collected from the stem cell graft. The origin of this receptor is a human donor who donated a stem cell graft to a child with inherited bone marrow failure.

CDR3 nucleotide sequence: TGCGCCAGCAGCTTTTCAGGGACCTACACAGATACGCAGTATTTT. This sequence encodes CASSFSGTYTDTQYF. This chain links TRBV5-1 with TRBJ2-3; D possibly uses TRBD1 or TRBD2 (5 bases each). The CDR3 totals 15 residues. Trimming removed 2 bases at V and 2 bases at J, with 12 bases between. Germline values: CDR1 SGHRS, CDR2 YFSETQ.